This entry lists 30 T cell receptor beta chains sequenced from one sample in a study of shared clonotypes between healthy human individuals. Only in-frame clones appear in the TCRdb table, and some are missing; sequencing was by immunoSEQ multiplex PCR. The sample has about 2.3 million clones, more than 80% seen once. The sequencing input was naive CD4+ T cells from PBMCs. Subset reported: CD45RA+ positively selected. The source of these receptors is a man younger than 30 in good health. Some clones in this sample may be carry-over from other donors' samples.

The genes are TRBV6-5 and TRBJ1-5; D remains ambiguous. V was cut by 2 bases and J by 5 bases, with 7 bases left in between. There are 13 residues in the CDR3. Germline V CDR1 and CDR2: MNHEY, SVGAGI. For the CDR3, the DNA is TGTGCCAGCAGTTACGCGATAGATCAGCCCCAGCATTTT. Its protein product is CASSYAIDQPQHF.

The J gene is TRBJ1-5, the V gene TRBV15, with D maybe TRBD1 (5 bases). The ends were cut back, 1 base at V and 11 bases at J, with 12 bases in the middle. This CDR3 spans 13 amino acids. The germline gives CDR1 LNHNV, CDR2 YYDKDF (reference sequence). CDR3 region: CATSRGGVGAQHF. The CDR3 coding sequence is TGTGCCACCAGCAGAGGAGGGGTTGGAGCCCAGCATTTT.

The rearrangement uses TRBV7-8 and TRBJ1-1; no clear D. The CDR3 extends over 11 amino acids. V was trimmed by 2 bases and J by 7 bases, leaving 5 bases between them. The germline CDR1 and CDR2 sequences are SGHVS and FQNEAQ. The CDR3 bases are TGTGCCAGCAGCTTAATGAGTGAAGCTTTCTTT. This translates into CASSLMSEAFF.

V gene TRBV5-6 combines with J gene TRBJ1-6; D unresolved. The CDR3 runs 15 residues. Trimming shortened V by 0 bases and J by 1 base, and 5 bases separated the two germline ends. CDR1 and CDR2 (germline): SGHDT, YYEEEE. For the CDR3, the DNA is TGTGCCAGCAGCTTGGGGGTGTCCTATAATTCACCCCTCCACTTT. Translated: CASSLGVSYNSPLHF.

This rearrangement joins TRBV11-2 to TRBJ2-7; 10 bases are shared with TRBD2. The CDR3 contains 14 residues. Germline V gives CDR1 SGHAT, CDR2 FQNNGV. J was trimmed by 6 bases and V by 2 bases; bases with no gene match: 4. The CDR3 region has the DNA TGTGCCAGCAGCTTACTAGCGGGAGATGGCGAGCAGTACTTC. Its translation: CASSLLAGDGEQYF.

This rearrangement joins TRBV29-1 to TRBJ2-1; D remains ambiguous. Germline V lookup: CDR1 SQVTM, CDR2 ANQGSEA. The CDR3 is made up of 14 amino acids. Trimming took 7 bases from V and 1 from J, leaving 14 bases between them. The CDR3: CSAPDRTSYNEQFF. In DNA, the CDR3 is TGCAGCGCCCCAGACCGTACTTCCTACAATGAGCAGTTCTTC.

This CDR3 is CASSSPAADTQYF. CDR3 in DNA: TGCGCCAGCAGCTCCCCGGCCGCAGATACGCAGTATTTT. V and J are TRBV5-1 and TRBJ2-3; D ambiguous. The V end lost 3 bases, the J end lost 4 bases, and 9 bases lay between the germline ends. Germline V lookup: CDR1 SGHRS, CDR2 YFSETQ. This CDR3 has 13 residues.

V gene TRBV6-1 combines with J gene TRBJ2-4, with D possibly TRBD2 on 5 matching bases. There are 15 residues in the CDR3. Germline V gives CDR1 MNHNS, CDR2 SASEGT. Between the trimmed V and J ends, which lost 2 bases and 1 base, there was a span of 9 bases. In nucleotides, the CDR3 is TGTGCCAGCAGTGAAACGGGGTGGGCCAAAAACATTCAGTACTTC. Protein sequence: CASSETGWAKNIQYF.

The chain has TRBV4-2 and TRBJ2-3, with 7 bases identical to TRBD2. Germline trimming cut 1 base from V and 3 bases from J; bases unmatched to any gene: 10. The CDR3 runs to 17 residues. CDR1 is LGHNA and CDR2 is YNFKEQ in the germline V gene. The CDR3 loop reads CASSQVPAGFSTDTQYF. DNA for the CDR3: TGTGCCAGCAGCCAAGTGCCAGCGGGATTTTCGACAGATACGCAGTATTTT.

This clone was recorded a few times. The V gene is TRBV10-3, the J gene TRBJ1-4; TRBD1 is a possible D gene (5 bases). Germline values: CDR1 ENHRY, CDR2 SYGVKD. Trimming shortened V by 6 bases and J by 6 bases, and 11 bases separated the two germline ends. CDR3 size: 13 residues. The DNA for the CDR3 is TGTGCCATCAGGGGGCGAGGTGATGAAAAACTGTTTTTT. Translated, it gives CAIRGRGDEKLFF.

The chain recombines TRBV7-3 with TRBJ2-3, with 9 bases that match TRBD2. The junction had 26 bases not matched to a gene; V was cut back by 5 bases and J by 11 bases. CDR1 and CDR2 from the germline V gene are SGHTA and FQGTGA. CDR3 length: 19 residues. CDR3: CASSPPNVDSGSRGGGQYF. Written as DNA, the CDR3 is TGTGCCAGCAGCCCTCCCAACGTGGATAGCGGGAGCCGGGGGGGAGGGCAGTATTTT. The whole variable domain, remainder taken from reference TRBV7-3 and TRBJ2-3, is GAGVSQTPSNKVTEKGKYVELRCDPISGHTALYWYRQSLGQGPEFLIYFQGTGAADDSGLPNDRFFAVRPEGSVSTLKIQRTERGDSAVYLCASSPPNVDSGSRGGGQYFGPGTRLTVL.

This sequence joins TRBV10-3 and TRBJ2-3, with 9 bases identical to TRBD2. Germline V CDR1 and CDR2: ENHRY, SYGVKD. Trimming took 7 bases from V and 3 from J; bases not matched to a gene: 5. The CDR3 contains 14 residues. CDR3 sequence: CAIKLAGYTDTQYF. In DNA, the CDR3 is TGTGCCATCAAGCTAGCGGGATATACAGATACGCAGTATTTT.

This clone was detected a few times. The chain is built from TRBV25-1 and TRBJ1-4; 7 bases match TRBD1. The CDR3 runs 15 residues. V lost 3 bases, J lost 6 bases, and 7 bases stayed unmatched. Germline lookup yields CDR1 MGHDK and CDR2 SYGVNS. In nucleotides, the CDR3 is TGTGCCAGCAGTGATTTGCGGACAGGAGATGAAAAACTGTTTTTT. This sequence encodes CASSDLRTGDEKLFF.

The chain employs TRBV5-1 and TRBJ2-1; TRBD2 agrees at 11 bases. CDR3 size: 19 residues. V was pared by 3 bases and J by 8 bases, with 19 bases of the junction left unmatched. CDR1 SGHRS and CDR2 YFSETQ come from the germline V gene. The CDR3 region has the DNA TGCGCCAGCAGCTCCCCCCCCGGGACTAGCGGCCTCATGGGGGATGAGCAGTTCTTC. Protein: CASSSPPGTSGLMGDEQFF.

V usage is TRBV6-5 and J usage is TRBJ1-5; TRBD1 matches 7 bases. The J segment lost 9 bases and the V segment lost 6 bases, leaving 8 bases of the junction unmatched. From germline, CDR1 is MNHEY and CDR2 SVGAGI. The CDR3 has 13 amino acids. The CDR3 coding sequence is TGTGCCAGCAGCCAGACAGGGTTCAGGCCCCAGCATTTT. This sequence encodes CASSQTGFRPQHF.

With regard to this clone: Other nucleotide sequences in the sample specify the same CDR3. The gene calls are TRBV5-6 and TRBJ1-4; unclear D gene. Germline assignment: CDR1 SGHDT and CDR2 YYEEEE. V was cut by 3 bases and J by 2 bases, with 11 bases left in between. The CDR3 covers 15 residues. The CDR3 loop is CASSSTGATNEKLFF. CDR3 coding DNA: TGTGCCAGCAGCTCTACTGGTGCTACTAATGAAAAACTGTTTTTT.

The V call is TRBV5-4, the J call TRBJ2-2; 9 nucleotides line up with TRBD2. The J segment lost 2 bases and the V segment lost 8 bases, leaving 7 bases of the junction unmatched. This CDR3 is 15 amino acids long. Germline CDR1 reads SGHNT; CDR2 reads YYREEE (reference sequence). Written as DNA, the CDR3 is TGTGCCAGTACCACTAGCGGGTTTAACACCGGGGAGCTGTTTTTT. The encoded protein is CASTTSGFNTGELFF.

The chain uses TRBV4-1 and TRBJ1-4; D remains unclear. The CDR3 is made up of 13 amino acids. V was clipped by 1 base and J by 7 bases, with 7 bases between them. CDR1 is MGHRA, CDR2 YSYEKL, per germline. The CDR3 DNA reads TGCGCCAGCAGCCAAGGGATTGTTGAAAAACTGTTTTTT. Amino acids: CASSQGIVEKLFF.

CDR3 in DNA: TGCGCCAGCAGCTTCACACCGCCCAGGGGGAAGTACAATGAGCAGTTCTTC. The encoded protein is CASSFTPPRGKYNEQFF. The chain employs TRBV5-1 and TRBJ2-1, with TRBD1 matching over 7 bases. The germline V gene encodes CDR1 SGHRS and CDR2 YFSETQ. Germline trimming cut 2 bases from V and 4 bases from J; bases unmatched to any gene: 12. The CDR3 contains 17 residues.

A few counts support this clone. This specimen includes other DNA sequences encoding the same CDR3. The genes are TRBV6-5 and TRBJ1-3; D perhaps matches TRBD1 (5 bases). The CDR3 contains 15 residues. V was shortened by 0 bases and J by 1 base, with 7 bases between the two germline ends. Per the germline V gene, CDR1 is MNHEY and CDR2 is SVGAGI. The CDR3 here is CASSYSGASGNTIYF. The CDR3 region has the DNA TGTGCCAGCAGTTACTCAGGGGCTTCTGGAAACACCATATATTTT.

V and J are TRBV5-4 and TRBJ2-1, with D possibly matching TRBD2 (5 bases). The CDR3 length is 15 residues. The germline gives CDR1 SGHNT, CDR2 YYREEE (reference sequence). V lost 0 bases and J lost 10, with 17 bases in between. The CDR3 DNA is TGTGCCAGCAGCTTGGGCGGCCCGTTGGAGGAGGAGCAGTTCTTC. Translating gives CASSLGGPLEEEQFF.

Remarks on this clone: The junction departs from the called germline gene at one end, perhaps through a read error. In DNA, the CDR3 is TGTGCCAGCAGTGCCGACAGGGGCACGGATACGCAGTATTTT. This encodes CASSADRGTDTQYF. The rearrangement joins TRBV6-4 to TRBJ2-3; 8 positions match TRBD1. Germline CDR1 is MRHNA and CDR2 is SNTAGT. This CDR3 is built from 14 residues.

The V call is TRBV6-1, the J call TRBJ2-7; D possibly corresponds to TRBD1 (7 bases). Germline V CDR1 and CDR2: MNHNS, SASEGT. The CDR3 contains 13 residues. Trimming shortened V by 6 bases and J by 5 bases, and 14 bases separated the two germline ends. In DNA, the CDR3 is TGTGCCAGCAGAAGACAGGGAGGTCACGAGCAGTACTTC. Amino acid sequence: CASRRQGGHEQYF.

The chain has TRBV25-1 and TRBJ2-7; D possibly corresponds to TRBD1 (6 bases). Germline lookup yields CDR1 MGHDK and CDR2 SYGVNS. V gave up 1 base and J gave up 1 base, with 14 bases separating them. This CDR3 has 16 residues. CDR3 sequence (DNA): TGTGCCAGCAGTGAATTACAGGGTAGGGGGTCCTACGAGCAGTACTTC. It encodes CASSELQGRGSYEQYF.

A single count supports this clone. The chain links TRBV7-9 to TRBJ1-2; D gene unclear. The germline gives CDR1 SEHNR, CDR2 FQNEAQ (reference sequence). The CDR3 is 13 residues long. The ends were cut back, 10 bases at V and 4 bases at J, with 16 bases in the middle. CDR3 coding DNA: TGTGCCATCGTAGAGGTACCCAGCTATGGCTACACCTTC. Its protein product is CAIVEVPSYGYTF.

CDR3 region: CASSLRAGVEASEQFF. CDR3 DNA: TGTGCCAGCTCACTTCGGGCGGGAGTGGAAGCGAGTGAGCAGTTCTTC. The V call is TRBV18, the J call TRBJ2-1; 7 nucleotides agree with TRBD2. This CDR3 contains 16 residues. The germline gives CDR1 KGHSH, CDR2 LQKENI. V was clipped by 4 bases and J by 9 bases; unmatched bases: 15. The complete variable domain, with remaining parts taken from reference TRBV18 and TRBJ2-1, reads NAGVMQNPRHLVRRRGQEARLRCSPMKGHSHVYWYRQLPEEGLKFMVYLQKENIIDESGMPKERFSAEFPKEGPSILRIQQVVRGDSAAYFCASSLRAGVEASEQFFGPGTRLTVL.

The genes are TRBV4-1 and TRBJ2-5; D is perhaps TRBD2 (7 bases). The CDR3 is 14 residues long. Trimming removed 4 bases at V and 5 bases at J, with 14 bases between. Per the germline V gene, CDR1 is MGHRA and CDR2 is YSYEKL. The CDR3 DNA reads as TGCGCCAGCAGCCTACGGGGGGCGGGGGAGACCCAGTACTTC. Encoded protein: CASSLRGAGETQYF.

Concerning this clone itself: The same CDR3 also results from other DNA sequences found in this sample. CDR3 DNA: TGTGCCAGCAGCGTAGGGGGCATCCAAGAGACCCAGTACTTC. This codes for CASSVGGIQETQYF. This rearrangement joins TRBV9 to TRBJ2-5; D is perhaps TRBD1 (5 bases). Trimming left V 0 bases short and J 1 base short, with 7 bases between. The CDR3 spans 14 residues. Germline assignment: CDR1 SGDLS and CDR2 YYNGEE.

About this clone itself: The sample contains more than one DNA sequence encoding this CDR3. The CDR3 sequence: CASSRGQGNTEAFF. The CDR3 DNA reads TGTGCCAGCAGCCGGGGGCAGGGGAACACTGAAGCTTTCTTT. The chain employs TRBV27 and TRBJ1-1; a possible D gene is TRBD1 (6 bases). Trimming pared 6 bases from V and 1 base from J, leaving 12 bases between. This CDR3 spans 14 amino acids. CDR1 and CDR2 from the germline V gene are MNHEY and SMNVEV (reference sequence).

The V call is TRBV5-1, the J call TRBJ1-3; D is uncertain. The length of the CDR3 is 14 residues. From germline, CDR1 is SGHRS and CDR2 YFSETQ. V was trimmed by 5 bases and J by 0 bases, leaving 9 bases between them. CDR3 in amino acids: CASRDTTSGNTIYF. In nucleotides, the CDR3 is TGCGCCAGCAGAGACACTACCTCTGGAAACACCATATATTTT.